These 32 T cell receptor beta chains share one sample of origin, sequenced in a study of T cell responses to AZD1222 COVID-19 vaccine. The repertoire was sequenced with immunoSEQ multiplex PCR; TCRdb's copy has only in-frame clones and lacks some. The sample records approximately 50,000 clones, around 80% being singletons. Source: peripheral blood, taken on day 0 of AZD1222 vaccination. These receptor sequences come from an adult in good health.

CDR3 sequence: CASSPLDTQYF. The CDR3 nucleotides are TGTGCCAGCAGCCCCCTAGATACGCAGTATTTT. The chain recombines TRBV7-9 with TRBJ2-3; no definite D call. From germline, CDR1 is SEHNR and CDR2 FQNEAQ (reference sequence). This CDR3 comprises 11 residues. Trimming took off 5 bases at V and 5 bases at J, with 5 bases between the two ends.

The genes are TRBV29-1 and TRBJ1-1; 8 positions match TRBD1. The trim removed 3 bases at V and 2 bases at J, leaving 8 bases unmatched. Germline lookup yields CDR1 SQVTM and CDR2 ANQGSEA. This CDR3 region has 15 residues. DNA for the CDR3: TGCAGCGTTGAGGGACAGGCCAGCGGTAACACTGAAGCTTTCTTT. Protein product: CSVEGQASGNTEAFF.

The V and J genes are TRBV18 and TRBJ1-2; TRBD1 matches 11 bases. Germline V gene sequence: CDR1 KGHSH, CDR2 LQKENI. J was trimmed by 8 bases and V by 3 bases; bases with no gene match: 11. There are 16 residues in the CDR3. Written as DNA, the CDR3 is TGTGCCAGCTCACCCGGACAGGGGGCGCGTGAGGAAGGCTACACCTTC. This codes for CASSPGQGAREEGYTF.

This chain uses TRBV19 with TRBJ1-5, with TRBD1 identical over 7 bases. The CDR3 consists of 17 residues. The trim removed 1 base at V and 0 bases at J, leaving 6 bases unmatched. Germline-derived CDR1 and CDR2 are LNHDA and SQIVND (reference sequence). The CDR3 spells CASSIVRQGLSNQPQHF. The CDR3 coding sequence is TGTGCCAGTAGTATAGTTAGACAGGGCCTTAGCAATCAGCCCCAGCATTTT.

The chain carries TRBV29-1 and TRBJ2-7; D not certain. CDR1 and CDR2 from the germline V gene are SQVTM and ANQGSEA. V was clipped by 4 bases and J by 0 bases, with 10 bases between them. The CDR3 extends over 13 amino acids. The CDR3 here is CSVVGSSSYEQYF. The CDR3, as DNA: TGCAGCGTTGTTGGCAGTAGCTCCTACGAGCAGTACTTC.

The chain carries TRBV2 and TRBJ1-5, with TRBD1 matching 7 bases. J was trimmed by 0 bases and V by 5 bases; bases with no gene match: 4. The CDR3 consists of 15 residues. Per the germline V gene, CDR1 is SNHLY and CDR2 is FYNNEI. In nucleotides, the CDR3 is TGTGCCAGCAGTACAGGGGCGACTAGCAATCAGCCCCAGCATTTT. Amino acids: CASSTGATSNQPQHF.

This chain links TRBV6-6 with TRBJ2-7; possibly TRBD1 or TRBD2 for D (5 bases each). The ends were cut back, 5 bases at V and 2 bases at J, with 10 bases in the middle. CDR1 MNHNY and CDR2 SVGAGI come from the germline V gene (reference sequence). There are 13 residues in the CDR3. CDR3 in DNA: TGTGCCAGCAGTCCGGGACCAGCCTACGAGCAGTACTTC. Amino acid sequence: CASSPGPAYEQYF.

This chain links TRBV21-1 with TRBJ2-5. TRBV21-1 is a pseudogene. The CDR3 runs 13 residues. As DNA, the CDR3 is TGTGCCAGCACCCACGGGCCTAAAGAGACCCAGTACTTC. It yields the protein CASTHGPKETQYF.

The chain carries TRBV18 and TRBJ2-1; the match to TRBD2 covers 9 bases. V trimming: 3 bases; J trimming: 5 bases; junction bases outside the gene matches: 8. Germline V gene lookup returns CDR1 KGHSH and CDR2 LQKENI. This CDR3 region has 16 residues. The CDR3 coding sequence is TGTGCCAGCTCACCGACCGGCGGGAGGGCCCACAATGAGCAGTTCTTC. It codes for CASSPTGGRAHNEQFF.

The CDR3: CAISSGQSQETQYF. CDR3 coding DNA: TGTGCCATCAGTTCGGGACAGTCCCAAGAGACCCAGTACTTC. The chain carries TRBV10-3 and TRBJ2-5, with 7 positions matching TRBD1. This CDR3 spans 14 amino acids. CDR1 is ENHRY and CDR2 is SYGVKD in the germline V gene. V dropped 5 bases and J dropped 1; count of bases not matched to a gene: 4.

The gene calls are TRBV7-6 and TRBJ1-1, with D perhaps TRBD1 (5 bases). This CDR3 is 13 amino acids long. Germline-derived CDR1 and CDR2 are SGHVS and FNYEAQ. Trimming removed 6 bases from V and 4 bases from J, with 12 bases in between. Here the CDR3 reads CASSRGTGTEAFF. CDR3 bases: TGTGCCAGCAGTCGAGGGACTGGCACTGAAGCTTTCTTT.

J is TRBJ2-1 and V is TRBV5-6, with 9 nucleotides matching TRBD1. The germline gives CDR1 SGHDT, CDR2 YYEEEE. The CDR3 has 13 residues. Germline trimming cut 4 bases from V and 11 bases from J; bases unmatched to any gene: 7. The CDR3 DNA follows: TGTGCCAGCAGCCCGGGGACAGGGAGGCAGCAGTTCTTC. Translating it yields CASSPGTGRQQFF.

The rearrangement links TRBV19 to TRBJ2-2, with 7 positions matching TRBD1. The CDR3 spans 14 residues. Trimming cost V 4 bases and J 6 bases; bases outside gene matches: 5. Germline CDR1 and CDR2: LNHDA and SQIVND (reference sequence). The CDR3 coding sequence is TGTGCCAGTAGTAGACCTGGGACAGCCGGGGAGCTGTTTTTT. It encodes CASSRPGTAGELFF.

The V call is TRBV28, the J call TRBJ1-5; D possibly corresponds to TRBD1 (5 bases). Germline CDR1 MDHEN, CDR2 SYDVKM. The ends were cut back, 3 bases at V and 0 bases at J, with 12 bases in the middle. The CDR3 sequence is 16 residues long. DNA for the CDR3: TGTGCCAGCAGTTTTCGTCAGGGAAATAGCAATCAGCCCCAGCATTTT. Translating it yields CASSFRQGNSNQPQHF.

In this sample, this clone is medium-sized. The CDR3 DNA sequence: TGTGCCAGCAGTCTACAGGGTTTGGGCAATCAGCCCCAGCATTTT. Residues: CASSLQGLGNQPQHF. The chain joins TRBV27 to TRBJ1-5, with TRBD1 as a possible D gene (6 bases). V shed 5 bases and J shed 2 bases, with 13 bases lying between them. The CDR3 has 15 amino acids. The germline CDR1 and CDR2 sequences are MNHEY and SMNVEV (reference sequence).

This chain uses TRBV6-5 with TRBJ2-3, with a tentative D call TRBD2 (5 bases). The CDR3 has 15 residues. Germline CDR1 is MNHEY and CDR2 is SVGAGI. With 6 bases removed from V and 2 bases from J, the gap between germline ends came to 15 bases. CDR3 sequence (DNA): TGTGCCAGCAGCCTGGACGGGGTTTACACAGATACGCAGTATTTT. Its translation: CASSLDGVYTDTQYF.

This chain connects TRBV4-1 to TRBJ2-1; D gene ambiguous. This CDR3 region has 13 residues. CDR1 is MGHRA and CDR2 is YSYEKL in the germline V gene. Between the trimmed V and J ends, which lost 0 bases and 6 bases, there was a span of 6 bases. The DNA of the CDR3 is TGCGCCAGCAGCCAAGATTCGATCAATGAGCAGTTCTTC. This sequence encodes CASSQDSINEQFF.

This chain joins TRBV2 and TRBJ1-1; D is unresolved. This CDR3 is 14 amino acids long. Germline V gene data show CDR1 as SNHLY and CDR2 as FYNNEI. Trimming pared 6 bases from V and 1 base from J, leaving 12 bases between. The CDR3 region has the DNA TGTGCCAGCAGCGCAACCGGGAGGAACACTGAAGCTTTCTTT. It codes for CASSATGRNTEAFF.

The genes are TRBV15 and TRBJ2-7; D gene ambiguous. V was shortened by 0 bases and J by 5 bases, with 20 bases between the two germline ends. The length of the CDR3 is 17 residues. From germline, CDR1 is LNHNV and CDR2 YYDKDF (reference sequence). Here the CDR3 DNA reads TGTGCCACCAGCAGAGACGTGAGGAGAAATGTCAACCACGAGCAGTACTTC. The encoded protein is CATSRDVRRNVNHEQYF.

The CDR3 nucleotides read TGTGCCAGCAGTTTACTAGCGGGAGGGCCAGGGACCGGGGAGCTGTTTTTT. The encoded protein is CASSLLAGGPGTGELFF. The V gene is TRBV6-2 or TRBV6-3, the J gene TRBJ2-2, with 13 bases lining up with TRBD2. Germline trimming cut 4 bases from V and 5 bases from J; bases unmatched to any gene: 7. Germline CDR1 is MNHEY and CDR2 is SVGEGT. The CDR3 has 17 amino acids.

CDR3 nucleotide sequence: TGTGCCATCAGTGAAGGGACAGGGGGCACAGATACGCAGTATTTT. It codes for CAISEGTGGTDTQYF. V is TRBV10-3 and J is TRBJ2-3; 10 bases agree with TRBD1. Germline values: CDR1 ENHRY, CDR2 SYGVKD. This CDR3 has 15 amino acids. V trimming: 3 bases; J trimming: 1 base; junction bases outside the gene matches: 1.

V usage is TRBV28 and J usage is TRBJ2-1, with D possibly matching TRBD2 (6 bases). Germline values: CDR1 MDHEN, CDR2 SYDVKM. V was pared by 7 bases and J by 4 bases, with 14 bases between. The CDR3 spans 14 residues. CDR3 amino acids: CASTLGGGYNEQFF. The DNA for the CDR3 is TGTGCCAGCACCTTGGGGGGAGGATACAATGAGCAGTTCTTC.

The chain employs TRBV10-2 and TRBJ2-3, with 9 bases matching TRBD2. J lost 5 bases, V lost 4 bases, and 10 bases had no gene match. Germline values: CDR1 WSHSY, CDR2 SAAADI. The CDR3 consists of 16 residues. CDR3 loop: CASSGPSGTREDTQYF. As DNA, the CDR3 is TGCGCCAGCAGTGGTCCTAGCGGGACTCGCGAAGATACGCAGTATTTT.

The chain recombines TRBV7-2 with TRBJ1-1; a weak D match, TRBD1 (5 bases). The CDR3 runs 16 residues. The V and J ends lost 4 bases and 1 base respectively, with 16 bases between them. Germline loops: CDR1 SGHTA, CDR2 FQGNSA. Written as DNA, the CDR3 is TGTGCCAGCAGCTCATCCGGGGGACCTTGGAACACTGAAGCTTTCTTT. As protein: CASSSSGGPWNTEAFF.

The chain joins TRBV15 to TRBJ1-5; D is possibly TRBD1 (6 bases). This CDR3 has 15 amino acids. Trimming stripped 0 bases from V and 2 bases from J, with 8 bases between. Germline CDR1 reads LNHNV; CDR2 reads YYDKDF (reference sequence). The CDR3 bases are TGTGCCACCAGCAGAGAACAGGGAGGCAATCAGCCCCAGCATTTT. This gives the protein CATSREQGGNQPQHF. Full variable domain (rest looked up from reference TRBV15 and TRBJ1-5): DAMVIQNPRYQVTQFGKPVTLSCSQTLNHNVMYWYQQKSSQAPKLLFHYYDKDFNNEADTPDNFQSRRPNTSFCFLDIRSPGLGDTAMYLCATSREQGGNQPQHFGDGTRLSIL.

CDR3 residues: CASSQDPSGPNTEAFF. DNA for the CDR3: TGTGCCAGCAGCCAAGACCCGAGCGGCCCGAACACTGAAGCTTTCTTT. The chain carries TRBV4-2 and TRBJ1-1; no reliable D call. The CDR3 is made up of 16 amino acids. V lost 0 bases and J lost 1, with 12 bases in between. Germline V gene data show CDR1 as LGHNA and CDR2 as YNFKEQ.

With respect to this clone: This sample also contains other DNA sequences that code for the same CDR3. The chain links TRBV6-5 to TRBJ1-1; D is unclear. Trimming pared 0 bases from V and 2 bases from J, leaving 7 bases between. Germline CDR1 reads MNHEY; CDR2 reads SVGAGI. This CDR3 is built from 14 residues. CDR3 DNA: TGTGCCAGCAGTTACTCGGGCAGCAACACTGAAGCTTTCTTT. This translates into CASSYSGSNTEAFF.

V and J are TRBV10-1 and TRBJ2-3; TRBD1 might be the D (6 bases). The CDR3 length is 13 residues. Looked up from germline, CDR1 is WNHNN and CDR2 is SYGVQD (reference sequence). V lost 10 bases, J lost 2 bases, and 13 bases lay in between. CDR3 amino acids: CATRDTNTDTQYF. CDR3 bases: TGCGCCACGAGGGACACTAACACAGATACGCAGTATTTT.

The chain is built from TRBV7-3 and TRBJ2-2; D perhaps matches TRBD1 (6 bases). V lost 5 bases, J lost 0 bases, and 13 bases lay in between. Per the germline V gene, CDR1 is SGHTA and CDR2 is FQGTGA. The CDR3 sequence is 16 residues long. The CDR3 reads CASSPQGPANTGELFF. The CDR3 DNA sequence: TGTGCCAGCAGCCCGCAGGGGCCAGCGAACACCGGGGAGCTGTTTTTT. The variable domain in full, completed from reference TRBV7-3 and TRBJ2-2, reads GAGVSQTPSNKVTEKGKYVELRCDPISGHTALYWYRQSLGQGPEFLIYFQGTGAADDSGLPNDRFFAVRPEGSVSTLKIQRTERGDSAVYLCASSPQGPANTGELFFGEGSRLTVL.

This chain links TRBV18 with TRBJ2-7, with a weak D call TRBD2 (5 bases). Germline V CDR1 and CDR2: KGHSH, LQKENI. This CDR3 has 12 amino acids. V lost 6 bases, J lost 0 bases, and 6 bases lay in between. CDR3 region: CASSRDSYEQYV. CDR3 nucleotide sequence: TGTGCCAGCTCCCGGGACTCCTACGAGCAGTACGTC.

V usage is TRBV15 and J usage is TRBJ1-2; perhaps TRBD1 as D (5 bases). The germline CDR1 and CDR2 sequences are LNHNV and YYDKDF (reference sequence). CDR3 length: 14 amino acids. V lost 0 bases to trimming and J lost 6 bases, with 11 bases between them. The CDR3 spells CATSRDQEGNGYTF. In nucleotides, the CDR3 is TGTGCCACCAGCAGAGATCAGGAGGGGAATGGCTACACCTTC.

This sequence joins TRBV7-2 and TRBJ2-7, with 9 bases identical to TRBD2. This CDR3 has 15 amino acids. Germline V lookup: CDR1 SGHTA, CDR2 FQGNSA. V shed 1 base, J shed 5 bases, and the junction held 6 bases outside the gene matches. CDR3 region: CASSLGISGRNEQYF. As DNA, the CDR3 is TGTGCCAGCAGCTTAGGTATTAGCGGGAGAAACGAGCAGTACTTC. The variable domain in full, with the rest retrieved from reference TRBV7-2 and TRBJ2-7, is GAGVSQSPSNKVTEKGKDVELRCDPISGHTALYWYRQSLGQGLEFLIYFQGNSAPDKSGLPSDRFSAERTGGSVSTLTIQRTQQEDSAVYLCASSLGISGRNEQYFGPGTRLTVT.